Listed below are T cell receptor beta chains from one sample, sequenced in a study of Ad26.COV2.S vaccination and SARS-CoV-2 variants. The data were produced by immunoSEQ multiplex PCR, yet TCRdb's version contains in-frame clones alone and is incomplete. The sample has roughly 320,000 clones, about 86% seen once. Material: peripheral blood, obtained in a trial of Ad26.COV2.S vaccine versus placebo. Every receptor here comes from a person aged 18-65 years who received the Ad26.COV2.S COVID-19 vaccine or a placebo. CDR3s include the opening cysteine and the closing phenylalanine or tryptophan. The D gene is left open where the match is weak. Rows may omit the clone size; those that give it use once, few, many or a size class.

j_call d_call clone_size v_call cdr3_nt cdr3_aa
TRBJ2-3 - - TRBV20-1 TGCAGTGCTAGCCCGGGGTCGCGGAAGTATTTT CSASPGSRKYF
TRBJ1-5 - - TRBV30 TGTGCCTGGGCTTCGGGGGACTCGAAGGGCAATCAGCCCCAGCATTTT CAWASGDSKGNQPQHF
TRBJ1-3 - - TRBV2 TGTGCCAGCAGACTGGACTCTGGAAACACCATATATTTT CASRLDSGNTIYF
TRBJ1-5 - - TRBV3-1/TRBV3-2 TGTGCCAGCAGCCAAGCAGGGGTAAATCAGCCCCAGCATTTT CASSQAGVNQPQHF
TRBJ1-2 - - TRBV6-1 TGTGCCAGCAGTGAAGGGGTCCCTTACTATGGCTACACCTTC CASSEGVPYYGYTF
TRBJ1-1 - - TRBV5-1 TGCGCCAGCAGCAAGGGGGACGGTAACACTGAAGCTTTCTTT CASSKGDGNTEAFF
TRBJ2-6 - - TRBV5-1 TGCGCCAGCAGCTTTCCAGGGAGTGGGGCCAACGTCCTGACTTTC CASSFPGSGANVLTF
TRBJ2-1 TRBD1 - TRBV18 TGTGCCAGCTCACCAGGACAGGGGTGGTACAATGAGCAGTTCTTC CASSPGQGWYNEQFF
TRBJ1-1 TRBD1 - TRBV19 TGTGCCAGTAGTCCCAGGACAGGGAACACTGAAGCTTTCTTT CASSPRTGNTEAFF
TRBJ2-2 TRBD1 once TRBV6-5 TGTGCCAGCAGTTACACCTACAGGGGGACCGGGGAGCTGTTTTTT CASSYTYRGTGELFF
TRBJ2-3 TRBD1 - TRBV3-1/TRBV3-2 TGTGCCAGCAGCCCGGGACAGGGACCACAGTGGACGCAGTATTTT CASSPGQGPQWTQYF
TRBJ1-6 - few TRBV18 TGTGCCAGCTCACCAAATAAAGGGGGGACCCTCCACTTT CASSPNKGGTLHF
TRBJ1-4 TRBD1 - TRBV10-3 TGTGCCATCAGTGCGCAGGGGGATGAAAAACTGTTTTTT CAISAQGDEKLFF
TRBJ2-2 TRBD1 - TRBV5-3 TGTGCCAGAAGCTTGGTTTTTGCAGGGGGTACCGGGGAGCTGTTTTTT CARSLVFAGGTGELFF
TRBJ1-1 TRBD1 few TRBV12-3/TRBV12-4 TGTGCCAGCAGCATGACAGGGGCGACTGAAGCTTTCTTT CASSMTGATEAFF
TRBJ1-1 - - TRBV30 TGTGCCTGGAAACGCAGATCGATCGTGAACACTGAAGCTTTCTTT CAWKRRSIVNTEAFF
TRBJ1-1 - - TRBV7-9 TGTGCCAGCGCCGAAGTCATGAACACTGAAGCTTTCTTT CASAEVMNTEAFF
TRBJ2-5 - - TRBV7-9 TGTGCCAGCAGCACTGGTGGAGTAGAGACCCAGTACTTC CASSTGGVETQYF
TRBJ1-1 - - TRBV5-1 TGCGCCAGCAGCTCTGTTTCGATGAACACTGAAGCTTTCTTT CASSSVSMNTEAFF
TRBJ1-5 - - TRBV5-6 TGTGCCAGCAGCTTATACGGGGAGGAGGATCAGCCCCAGCATTTT CASSLYGEEDQPQHF
TRBJ1-2 TRBD1 - TRBV9 TGTGCCAGCAGCGTCGGACAGGAGGGGAAGGGCTACACCTTC CASSVGQEGKGYTF